One and the same sample provided the 13 T cell receptor beta chains below, sequenced in a study of long-term antiretroviral therapy in people with HIV. Sequencing used immunoSEQ v3.0 at survey level. Produced via immunoSEQ multiplex PCR; TCRdb's table is partial and in-frame only. The sample yields roughly 34,000 clones, roughly 77% seen once. The sequencing here drew on unsorted PBMCs, taken 1.9 years after starting antiretroviral therapy. These receptors were taken from a young man with HIV.

This clone was seen a single time. V is TRBV7-9 and J is TRBJ2-1, with 9 bases that match TRBD1. V was pared by 1 base and J by 9 bases, with 7 bases of the junction left unmatched. Germline CDR1 and CDR2: SEHNR and FQNEAQ (reference sequence). This CDR3 comprises 15 residues. DNA for the CDR3: TGTGCCAGCAGCTTAGGGGGACAGGGTCGTAGTGAGCAGTTCTTC. Protein: CASSLGGQGRSEQFF.

The V call is TRBV9, the J call TRBJ1-2; D remains ambiguous. This CDR3 region has 15 residues. Trimming took 3 bases from V and 8 from J, leaving 20 bases between them. Germline V gene data show CDR1 as SGDLS and CDR2 as YYNGEE. The CDR3 coding sequence is TGTGCCAGCAGCGACTCTACCTCTCGGGGATCCGGCTACACCTTC. This gives the protein CASSDSTSRGSGYTF.

V gene TRBV28 combines with J gene TRBJ1-5; D unresolved. V was pared by 0 bases and J by 11 bases, with 14 bases between. The CDR3 has 14 residues. CDR1 MDHEN and CDR2 SYDVKM come from the germline V gene. CDR3 DNA: TGTGCCAGCAGTTTATGGGAAAGAAGGGAGACCCAGCATTTT. This translates into CASSLWERRETQHF. Complete variable domain (other parts from reference TRBV28 and TRBJ1-5): DVKVTQSSRYLVKRTGEKVFLECVQDMDHENMFWYRQDPGLGLRLIYFSYDVKMKEKGDIPEGYSVSREKKERFSLILESASTNQTSMYLCASSLWERRETQHFGDGTRLSIL.

V gene TRBV19 combines with J gene TRBJ2-2; possible D gene TRBD2, 5 bases. Germline V CDR1 and CDR2: LNHDA, SQIVND (reference sequence). V gave up 11 bases and J gave up 4 bases, with 17 bases separating them. The CDR3 totals 14 residues. The CDR3: CASQKERLTGELFF. Written as DNA, the CDR3 is TGTGCCTCACAGAAGGAGCGGCTCACCGGGGAGCTGTTTTTT.

The chain couples TRBV6-1 to TRBJ2-7; 8 bases are a match to TRBD1. Trimming took 4 bases from V and 7 from J; bases not matched to a gene: 9. The CDR3 spans 14 residues. The germline CDR1 and CDR2 sequences are MNHNS and SASEGT. In DNA form, the CDR3 reads TGTGCCAGCAGTGTAGGACAGGGACCGGGGGAGCAGTACGTC. This translates into CASSVGQGPGEQYV.

The chain uses TRBV11-2 and TRBJ2-7; 7 nucleotides align to TRBD1. CDR3 size: 14 residues. CDR1 is SGHAT, CDR2 FQNNGV, per germline. With 3 bases clipped from V and 2 bases from J, the junction kept 4 bases outside the gene matches. The CDR3 DNA reads TGTGCCAGCAGCTTCGACAGGGTTCCCTACGAGCAGTACTTC. Translation gives CASSFDRVPYEQYF. The full variable domain, completed using reference TRBV11-2 and TRBJ2-7, is EAGVAQSPRYKIIEKRQSVAFWCNPISGHATLYWYQQILGQGPKLLIQFQNNGVVDDSQLPKDRFSAERLKGVDSTLKIQPAKLEDSAVYLCASSFDRVPYEQYFGPGTRLTVT.

The chain combines TRBV9 with TRBJ1-3, with D hard to call. Between the trimmed V and J ends, which lost 0 bases and 0 bases, there was a span of 4 bases. This CDR3 is built from 14 residues. Germline V gives CDR1 SGDLS, CDR2 YYNGEE. CDR3 region: CASSVDLSGNTIYF. For the CDR3, the DNA is TGTGCCAGCAGCGTAGACCTCTCTGGAAACACCATATATTTT.

In its sample, this clone was seen a few times. V usage is TRBV5-4 and J usage is TRBJ1-6; TRBD1 matches 8 bases. Germline V gives CDR1 SGHNT, CDR2 YYREEE (reference sequence). This CDR3 has 14 amino acids. Trimming cost V 4 bases and J 5 bases; bases outside gene matches: 2. In DNA form, the CDR3 reads TGTGCCAGCAGCCCGGGACAGGATAATTCACCCCTCCACTTT. Translating it yields CASSPGQDNSPLHF.

This chain connects TRBV6-6 to TRBJ1-3; no reliable D call. The length of the CDR3 is 14 residues. Germline CDR1 is MNHNY and CDR2 is SVGAGI (reference sequence). Trimming took off 2 bases at V and 4 bases at J, with 9 bases between the two ends. The CDR3 nucleotides read TGTGCCAGCAGTTACGACGGGGAGGGAAACACCATATATTTT. Translation gives CASSYDGEGNTIYF.

The rearrangement uses TRBV5-1 and TRBJ2-3; 8 nucleotides align to TRBD1. The CDR3 is 16 residues long. From germline, CDR1 is SGHRS and CDR2 YFSETQ. J gave up 2 bases and V 4 bases, and 9 bases lay outside the gene matches. The CDR3 DNA is TGCGCCAGCAGCCAGACAGGGGTTGAGCCCACAGATACGCAGTATTTT. It is translated as CASSQTGVEPTDTQYF.

CDR3 nucleotide sequence: TGTGCCAGTCGGACAGAGAATCAGCCCCAGCATTTT. This translates into CASRTENQPQHF. V usage is TRBV18 and J usage is TRBJ1-5, with D perhaps TRBD1 (6 bases). CDR1 is KGHSH and CDR2 is LQKENI in the germline V gene. The CDR3 runs to 12 residues. Trimming removed 9 bases from V and 4 bases from J, with 10 bases in between.

The chain carries TRBV6-6 and TRBJ2-7, with a tentative D call TRBD1 (6 bases). Trimming removed 5 bases from V and 4 bases from J, with 9 bases in between. CDR1 is MNHNY, CDR2 SVGAGI, per germline (reference sequence). CDR3 length: 12 residues. In DNA form, the CDR3 reads TGTGCCAGCAGTCCCAGGGGTTACGAGCAGTACTTC. Translated, it gives CASSPRGYEQYF.

CDR3 DNA: TGTGCCAGCAGCAAGACTAGCGGGGGGGACCTTATGGATGAGCAGTTCTTC. It yields the protein CASSKTSGGDLMDEQFF. V usage is TRBV9 and J usage is TRBJ2-1, with 14 bases aligning to TRBD2. The V and J ends lost 4 bases and 8 bases, in that order; junction bases with no gene match: 11. Germline V gene lookup returns CDR1 SGDLS and CDR2 YYNGEE. This CDR3 spans 17 amino acids.